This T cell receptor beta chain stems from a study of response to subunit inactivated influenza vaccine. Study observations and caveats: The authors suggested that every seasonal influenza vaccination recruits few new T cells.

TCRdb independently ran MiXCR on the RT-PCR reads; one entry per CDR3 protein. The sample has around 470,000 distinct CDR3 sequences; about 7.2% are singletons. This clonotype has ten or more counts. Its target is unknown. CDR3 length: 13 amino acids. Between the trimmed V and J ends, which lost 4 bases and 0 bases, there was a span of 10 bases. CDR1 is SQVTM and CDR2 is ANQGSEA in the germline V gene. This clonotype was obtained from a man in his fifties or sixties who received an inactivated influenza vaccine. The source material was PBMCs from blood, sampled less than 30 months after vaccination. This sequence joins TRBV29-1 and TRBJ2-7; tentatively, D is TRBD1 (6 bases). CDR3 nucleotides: TGCAGCGTTGTAGGGGGACACTCCTACGAGCAGTACTTC. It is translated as CSVVGGHSYEQYF.